The 32 T cell receptor beta chains in this list originate from one sample, sequenced in a study of T cell clonality in common variable immunodeficiency. Method: immunoSEQ multiplex PCR; TCRdb's copy keeps in-frame clones and lacks some. Recorded here are approximately 45,000 clones, with no singletons, and the ten leading clones hold about 1.9%. Sequenced input: peripheral blood mononuclear cells. The receptors were gathered from a person between 18 and 69 years old in good health.

This clone showed up many times. The observed sequence ends 3 residues before the CDR3 terminus, with the missing tail filled in from the germline J gene. The chain employs TRBV7-3 and TRBJ2-7; D gene unclear. V lost 2 bases, J lost 4 bases, and 12 bases lay in between. Per germline, CDR1 SGHTA and CDR2 FQGTGA. The CDR3 contains 14 residues. The CDR3 reads CASSLGVGAYEQYF. The part of the CDR3 DNA that was read is TGTGCCAGCAGCTTAGGTGTGGGCGCTTACGAG.

There are many counts of this clone. Read sequence stops 3 residues before the CDR3 end, and the germline J gene provides the missing end. This chain uses TRBV2 with TRBJ1-1, with D maybe TRBD1 (6 bases). The length of the CDR3 is 15 residues. Germline-derived CDR1 and CDR2 are SNHLY and FYNNEI. V was clipped by 3 bases and J by 1 base, with 12 bases between them. CDR3 DNA, as far as it was read: TGTGCCAGCAGTGATAGACAGGCAGCGAACACTGAA. The encoded protein is CASSDRQAANTE. The entire CDR3 is CASSDRQAANTEAFF.

This clone showed up many times. The CDR3 end falls 3 residues outside the read, so it is completed with the germline J gene. This rearrangement joins TRBV6-2 or TRBV6-3 to TRBJ2-7; tentative D call: TRBD1 (6 bases). This CDR3 comprises 12 residues. CDR1 is MNHEY and CDR2 is SVGEGT in the germline V gene. V gave up 7 bases and J gave up 6 bases, with 13 bases separating them. CDR3 amino acids: CASTGDRGEQYF. The DNA read from the CDR3 is TGTGCCAGCACAGGGGACCGGGGCGAG.

This clone was seen repeatedly, ten times or more. The read terminates 3 residues before the CDR3 end, so the remaining end is supplied by the germline J gene. The V gene is TRBV29-1, the J gene TRBJ2-7; 9 bases map to TRBD1. This CDR3 is built from 14 residues. With V trimmed by 2 bases and J by 1 base, 3 bases remained unmatched. Germline V CDR1 and CDR2: SQVTM, ANQGSEA. CDR3 DNA (partial): TGCAGCGTTGAACCGGGACAGGGTTCCTACGAG. Translated, it gives CSVEPGQGSYE. The whole CDR3 protein is CSVEPGQGSYEQYF.

This clone was recorded many times. The read comes to an end 3 residues before the CDR3 does, leaving the germline J gene to fill in the end. The rearrangement links TRBV5-1 to TRBJ1-5; no clear D gene. This CDR3 spans 15 amino acids. V gave up 3 bases and J gave up 6 bases, with 16 bases separating them. Germline V gene data show CDR1 as SGHRS and CDR2 as YFSETQ. Here the CDR3 reads CASSSPRGRCQPQHF. CDR3 DNA (partial): TGCGCCAGCAGCTCGCCACGTGGGCGATGTCAGCCC.

Ten or more counts support this clone. The read terminates 3 residues ahead of where the CDR3 ends, so the germline J gene completes it. The chain has TRBV19 and TRBJ1-1; TRBD1 matches at 9 bases. The CDR3 is 16 amino acids. V gave up 0 bases and J gave up 4 bases; unmatched junction bases: 6. CDR1 is LNHDA and CDR2 is SQIVND in the germline V gene (reference sequence). CDR3 amino acids: CASSIDPGTGSTEAFF. The sequenced CDR3 bases are TGTGCCAGTAGTATAGATCCCGGGACAGGGAGCACTGAA. The whole variable domain, filled in from reference TRBV19 and TRBJ1-1, reads DGGITQSPKYLFRKEGQNVTLSCEQNLNHDAMYWYRQDPGQGLRLIYYSQIVNDFQKGDIAEGYSVSREKKESFPLTVTSAQKNPTAFYLCASSIDPGTGSTEAFFGQGTRLTVV.

At least ten counts were recorded for this clone. Sequence at one end of the junction differs from germline and may be a read error. The CDR3 extends 3 residues past the end of the read, so its final part is completed from the germline J gene. V usage is TRBV4-2 and J usage is TRBJ2-2; D possibly corresponds to TRBD1 (6 bases). Germline V gene data show CDR1 as LGHNA and CDR2 as YNFKEQ. CDR3 length equals 15 residues. The sequenced part of the CDR3 DNA is TGCGCCAGCAGCCAAGTCACAGGGTTGGTCGGGGAG. Encoded protein: CASSQVTGLVGE. The CDR3 reads in full as CASSQVTGLVGELFF.

This clone has a handful of counts. The CDR3 goes on 3 residues after the read ends, and that part is filled in from the germline J gene. V usage is TRBV16 and J usage is TRBJ1-2; perhaps TRBD1 as D (6 bases). There are 15 residues in the CDR3. V lost 4 bases to trimming and J lost 7 bases, with 19 bases between them. Germline loops: CDR1 KGHSY, CDR2 FQNENV. The CDR3 bases that were read are TGTGCCAGCAGCCCACAGGGTCCCTCTATTCCTGGC. It translates to CASSPQGPSIPG. The CDR3 in full is CASSPQGPSIPGYTF.

Note on this clone: A read error may produce the germline difference seen at one junction end. The CDR3 is cut off 3 residues early in the read; its end comes from the germline J gene. J is TRBJ2-7 and V is TRBV7-9; unclear D gene. The CDR3 has 13 amino acids. Germline values: CDR1 SEHNR, CDR2 FQNEAQ (reference sequence). The CDR3 here is CSSSLTVTYEQYF. The sequenced CDR3 bases are TGTTCCAGCAGCTTGACTGTGACCTACGAG.

This clone showed up many times. Read sequence stops 3 residues before the CDR3 end, and the germline J gene provides the missing end. The rearrangement uses TRBV7-2 and TRBJ2-5; D call uncertain. This CDR3 is built from 13 residues. Trimming took off 3 bases at V and 1 base at J, with 6 bases between the two ends. Germline CDR1 reads SGHTA; CDR2 reads FQGNSA. The CDR3 DNA, read in part, is TGTGCCAGCAGCTTCCCGGTCCAAGAGACC. This encodes CASSFPVQET. The CDR3 in its entirety is CASSFPVQETQYF.

This clone occurred a few times. The sequenced fragment ends 3 residues before the CDR3 boundary, so the rest is inferred from the germline J gene. This sequence joins TRBV7-9 and TRBJ2-2; TRBD2 matches 12 bases. The ends lost 5 bases at V and 5 bases at J; junction bases unmatched: 3. The length of the CDR3 is 15 residues. The germline gives CDR1 SEHNR, CDR2 FQNEAQ (reference sequence). CDR3 DNA (partial): TGTGCCAGCAGCAAAGGACTAGCGGGAACCGGGGAG. Amino acids: CASSKGLAGTGE. The entire CDR3 protein is CASSKGLAGTGELFF. The full variable domain, completed using reference TRBV7-9 and TRBJ2-2, is DTGVSQNPRHKITKRGQNVTFRCDPISEHNRLYWYRQTLGQGPEFLTYFQNEAQLEKSRLLSDRFSAERPKGSFSTLEIQRTEQGDSAMYLCASSKGLAGTGELFFGEGSRLTVL.

This clone has ten or more counts. The CDR3 end lies 3 residues beyond the end of the read and is filled in from the germline J gene. V gene TRBV5-1 combines with J gene TRBJ2-1; 12 positions agree with TRBD2. Germline V CDR1 and CDR2: SGHRS, YFSETQ. CDR3 size: 15 residues. J gave up 7 bases and V 3 bases, and 5 bases lay outside the gene matches. Incomplete CDR3 DNA: TGCGCCAGCAGCTCCCTAGCGGGAGGGGGGAATGAG. Residues: CASSSLAGGGNE. The CDR3 as a whole reads CASSSLAGGGNEQFF.

This clone was recorded many times. The sequenced part of the CDR3 DNA is TGCAGTGCAGTACTAGCGGGGGGGCCTTCGAACGAACACACCGGGGAG. Protein sequence: CSAVLAGGPSNEHTGE. In full, the CDR3 reads CSAVLAGGPSNEHTGELFF. The chain carries TRBV20-1 and TRBJ2-2, with TRBD2 matching over 13 bases. The CDR3 extends 3 residues past the end of the read, so its final part is completed from the germline J gene. The germline V gene encodes CDR1 DFQATT and CDR2 SNEGSKA (reference sequence). The V and J ends lost 6 bases and 3 bases, in that order; junction bases with no gene match: 16. The CDR3 length is 19 residues.

This clone was observed many times. CDR3 sequence reads: CASSPGGAPTEAFF. The part of the CDR3 DNA that was read is TGTGCCAGCTCACCGGGGGGGGCGCCCACTGAA. The rearrangement links TRBV18 to TRBJ1-1; D perhaps matches TRBD1 (6 bases). The CDR3 extends 3 residues past the end of the read, so its final part is completed from the germline J gene. This CDR3 is 14 amino acids long. Deletions cut 3 bases from V and 4 bases from J, with 12 bases between. CDR1 is KGHSH and CDR2 is LQKENI in the germline V gene.

This clone showed up many times. The read terminates 3 residues before the CDR3 end, so the remaining end is supplied by the germline J gene. The rearrangement links TRBV6-1 to TRBJ1-5, with D maybe TRBD1 (6 bases). The V gene's germline CDR1 is MNHNS and CDR2 SASEGT. The CDR3 length is 14 residues. The V and J ends lost 4 bases and 6 bases respectively, with 13 bases between them. The CDR3 DNA, read in part, is TGTGCCAGCAGTGGGCAGGGGTTCGGTCAGCCC. Amino acid sequence: CASSGQGFGQP. The full CDR3 protein is CASSGQGFGQPQHF.

This clone was detected a few times. Read data end 3 residues before the CDR3 end; the end is taken from the germline J gene. The genes are TRBV20-1 and TRBJ1-2; 7 bases align to TRBD1. The length of the CDR3 is 18 residues. Germline CDR1 reads DFQATT; CDR2 reads SNEGSKA (reference sequence). Trimming took 4 bases from V and 2 from J; bases not matched to a gene: 19. This CDR3 is CSANLRGGTGTTNYGYTF. CDR3 DNA (partial): TGCAGTGCTAACCTCCGAGGGGGCACAGGGACAACCAACTATGGC.

The sample holds many counts of this clone. With the read ending 3 residues before the CDR3 end, the germline J gene is used to fill in that end. This sequence joins TRBV5-1 and TRBJ1-2, with TRBD1 matching over 10 bases. This CDR3 is 14 amino acids long. The germline V gene encodes CDR1 SGHRS and CDR2 YFSETQ. J was trimmed by 6 bases and V by 5 bases; bases with no gene match: 7. The DNA read from the CDR3 is TGCGCCAGCAGTTCCGGGACAGGGGCAGATGGC. Its protein product is CASSSGTGADG. The whole CDR3 protein is CASSSGTGADGYTF.

This clone was counted many times. The CDR3 end lies 3 residues beyond the end of the read and is filled in from the germline J gene. Other DNA variants within this sample encode the same CDR3. The chain employs TRBV7-9 and TRBJ1-1, with a tentative D call TRBD1 (6 bases). The germline gives CDR1 SEHNR, CDR2 FQNEAQ (reference sequence). The CDR3 spans 14 residues. V was trimmed by 3 bases and J by 5 bases, leaving 13 bases between them. The sequenced CDR3 bases are TGTGCCAGCAGCTTTGGGGGGGCGGAAACTGAA. It yields the protein CASSFGGAETE. The entire CDR3 protein is CASSFGGAETEAFF.

This clone was seen at least ten times. Read data end 3 residues before the CDR3 end; the end is taken from the germline J gene. The V call is TRBV7-2, the J call TRBJ2-3; TRBD1 matches at 8 bases. Germline V CDR1 and CDR2: SGHTA, FQGNSA. J was trimmed by 8 bases and V by 5 bases; bases with no gene match: 9. This CDR3 is 14 amino acids long. The CDR3 loop is CASSPPGGSGTQYF. The sequenced CDR3 bases are TGTGCCAGCAGCCCCCCAGGGGGCTCAGGTACG.

In this sample, this clone turned up many times. The CDR3 end falls 3 residues outside the read, so it is completed with the germline J gene. V usage is TRBV5-1 and J usage is TRBJ1-6; 9 bases are a match to TRBD1. The length of the CDR3 is 14 residues. With V trimmed by 4 bases and J by 9 bases, 5 bases remained unmatched. The germline V gene has CDR1 SGHRS and CDR2 YFSETQ. The CDR3 sequence: CASSQGQGGSPLHF. The CDR3 DNA, read in part, is TGCGCCAGCAGCCAGGGACAGGGAGGTTCACCC.

The table lists this clone with many counts. The CDR3 goes on 3 residues after the read ends, and that part is filled in from the germline J gene. The V and J genes are TRBV6-1 and TRBJ2-3, with 8 positions matching TRBD1. Trimming at V came to 4 bases and at J to 2 bases, leaving 8 bases not matched to a gene. Germline lookup yields CDR1 MNHNS and CDR2 SASEGT. There are 16 residues in the CDR3. The CDR3 DNA, read in part, is TGTGCCAGCAGTGGTCGACAGGGGACATACACAGATACG. Translation: CASSGRQGTYTDT. From start to end, the CDR3 is CASSGRQGTYTDTQYF.

In its sample, this clone was seen many times. The CDR3 end lies 3 residues beyond the end of the read and is filled in from the germline J gene. The chain has TRBV7-3 and TRBJ1-5; perhaps TRBD1 as D (6 bases). The germline V and J ends were trimmed by 5 bases and 2 bases, with 10 bases remaining between them. The CDR3 is 14 residues long. The V gene's germline CDR1 is SGHTA and CDR2 FQGTGA. CDR3 amino acids: CASSPSGGNQPQHF. Partial CDR3 DNA: TGTGCCAGCAGCCCTTCAGGGGGCAATCAGCCC.

Turning to this clone: The read gets to within 3 residues of the CDR3 end, and the germline J gene fills in the rest. The chain uses TRBV7-6 and TRBJ2-1, with 9 bases that match TRBD1. Germline assignment: CDR1 SGHVS and CDR2 FNYEAQ. Trimming cost V 0 bases and J 9 bases; bases outside gene matches: 3. The CDR3 has 14 residues. The CDR3 reads CASSLAQGASEQFF. The sequenced CDR3 bases are TGTGCCAGCAGCTTAGCACAGGGGGCTAGTGAG.

This clone was recorded at least ten times. The missing CDR3 end, 3 residues past where the read stops, is filled in from the germline J gene. The chain joins TRBV20-1 to TRBJ2-7; TRBD2 matches 7 bases. V shed 6 bases, J shed 1 base, and the junction held 3 bases outside the gene matches. The CDR3 totals 12 residues. CDR1 is DFQATT, CDR2 SNEGSKA, per germline (reference sequence). The part of the CDR3 DNA that was read is TGCAGTGCCCACGGGGGGTCCTACGAG. This translates into CSAHGGSYE. The entire CDR3 protein is CSAHGGSYEQYF.

The sample holds many counts of this clone. The CDR3 end lies 3 residues beyond the end of the read and is filled in from the germline J gene. The V and J genes are TRBV19 and TRBJ2-4, with D perhaps assigned TRBD1 or TRBD2 (5 bases each). This CDR3 is 14 amino acids long. Germline CDR1 LNHDA, CDR2 SQIVND (reference sequence). V lost 5 bases to trimming and J lost 9 bases, with 17 bases between them. CDR3 loop: CASSGPEQRGIQYF. CDR3 DNA, as far as it was read: TGTGCCAGTAGTGGCCCGGAGCAGAGGGGCATT.

This clone has at least ten counts. The CDR3 goes on 3 residues after the read ends, and that part is filled in from the germline J gene. The chain links TRBV10-3 to TRBJ2-5, with no clear D. This CDR3 contains 13 residues. V gave up 5 bases and J gave up 0 bases, with 7 bases separating them. Per the germline V gene, CDR1 is ENHRY and CDR2 is SYGVKD. The sequenced CDR3 bases are TGTGCCATCAGTATGTCGGACCAAGAGACC. Translating it yields CAISMSDQET. The entire CDR3 reads CAISMSDQETQYF.

The table lists this clone with many counts. Read data end 3 residues before the CDR3 end; the end is taken from the germline J gene. This rearrangement joins TRBV30 to TRBJ2-2; 10 nucleotides match TRBD2. V lost 5 bases and J lost 3; bases outside the gene matches: 12. The CDR3 totals 17 residues. The germline V gene encodes CDR1 GTSNPN and CDR2 SVGIG (reference sequence). The sequenced part of the CDR3 DNA is TGTGCCTGGCGAGGATTAGCGGGGGGTGGGGACACCGGGGAG. Encoded protein: CAWRGLAGGGDTGE. The full CDR3 protein is CAWRGLAGGGDTGELFF. The full variable domain, with the rest looked up from reference TRBV30 and TRBJ2-2, is SQTIHQWPATLVQPVGSPLSLECTVEGTSNPNLYWYRQAAGRGLQLLFYSVGIGQISSEVPQNLSASRPQDRQFILSSKKLLLSDSGFYLCAWRGLAGGGDTGELFFGEGSRLTVL.

This clone was seen more than once but under ten times. The read ends 3 residues before the CDR3 terminus; that terminus is restored from the germline J gene. The chain recombines TRBV18 with TRBJ1-3; 7 bases are shared with TRBD1. CDR3 size: 17 residues. Germline-derived CDR1 and CDR2 are KGHSH and LQKENI. Germline trimming cut 5 bases from V and 1 base from J; bases unmatched to any gene: 11. The CDR3 reads CASSTSDRKVSGNTIYF. Partial CDR3 DNA: TGTGCCAGCTCAACGTCGGACAGGAAGGTATCTGGAAACACC. Combining the CDR3 with reference TRBV18 and TRBJ1-3 gives the whole variable domain NAGVMQNPRHLVRRRGQEARLRCSPMKGHSHVYWYRQLPEEGLKFMVYLQKENIIDESGMPKERFSAEFPKEGPSILRIQQVVRGDSAAYFCASSTSDRKVSGNTIYFGEGSWLTVV.

This clone was counted ten times or more. The read ends 3 residues shy of where the CDR3 ends; the end is completed using the germline J gene. The V call is TRBV6-2 or TRBV6-3, the J call TRBJ1-5, with 10 bases aligning to TRBD1. V was clipped by 0 bases and J by 3 bases; unmatched bases: 5. CDR3 length: 17 residues. The germline V gene encodes CDR1 MNHEY and CDR2 SVGEGT. The CDR3 loop reads CASSYSKGTGDNQPQHF. CDR3 bases read: TGTGCCAGCAGTTACTCGAAAGGGACAGGGGACAATCAGCCC.

This clone has ten or more counts. The read gets to within 3 residues of the CDR3 end, and the germline J gene fills in the rest. The chain carries TRBV5-1 and TRBJ2-7; a weak D match, TRBD2 (5 bases). This CDR3 has 15 residues. The V end lost 1 base, the J end lost 1 base, and 12 bases lay between the germline ends. Per the germline V gene, CDR1 is SGHRS and CDR2 is YFSETQ. The CDR3 spells CASSLPGLTSYEQYF. The CDR3 DNA, read in part, is TGCGCCAGCAGCTTGCCCGGACTGACATCCTACGAG.

In this sample, this clone is medium-sized. From the germline J gene comes the end of the CDR3, since the read stops 3 residues before it. The J gene is TRBJ1-1, the V gene TRBV29-1; 9 bases are a match to TRBD1. There are 10 residues in the CDR3. Germline values: CDR1 SQVTM, CDR2 ANQGSEA. The chain's CDR3 is CSPSQGAAFF. The part of the CDR3 DNA that was read is TGCAGCCCGTCACAGGGGGCA.

This clone was counted many times. The CDR3 end lies 3 residues beyond the end of the read and is filled in from the germline J gene. The chain employs TRBV20-1 and TRBJ2-3; TRBD2 matches 10 bases. The CDR3 length is 15 residues. Germline CDR1 reads DFQATT; CDR2 reads SNEGSKA (reference sequence). V was clipped by 1 base and J by 5 bases; unmatched bases: 6. Partial CDR3 DNA: TGCAGTGCTAGAGTTCCAGCGGGGGGGAGAGATACG. It is translated as CSARVPAGGRDT. The whole CDR3 protein reads CSARVPAGGRDTQYF.